The entry that follows covers one T cell receptor beta chain sequence. The data were taken from a study of blood T cell repertoires in COVID-19. Overall study: The samples span acute and convalescent COVID-19 from the United States, Italy and Spain. Sample material is recorded as cDNA or gDNA derived from T cells, B-cell-depleted T cells, or PBMCs.

The ends lost 4 bases at V and 6 bases at J; junction bases unmatched: 6. Germline CDR1 SGDLS, CDR2 YYNGEE. The CDR3 sequence is 15 residues long. Measured with immunoSEQ multiplex PCR; TCRdb has only the in-frame clones, and not every one. The sample yields about 220,000 clones, approximately 86% seen once. The gene calls are TRBV9 and TRBJ2-1; TRBD2 aligns across 11 bases. This TCR came from an elderly woman with acute or convalescent COVID-19. Sequencing was performed on peripheral blood. The CDR3 reads CASSRQTSGGNEQFF. CDR3 nucleotide sequence: TGTGCCAGCAGCCGCCAAACTAGCGGGGGCAATGAGCAGTTCTTC.